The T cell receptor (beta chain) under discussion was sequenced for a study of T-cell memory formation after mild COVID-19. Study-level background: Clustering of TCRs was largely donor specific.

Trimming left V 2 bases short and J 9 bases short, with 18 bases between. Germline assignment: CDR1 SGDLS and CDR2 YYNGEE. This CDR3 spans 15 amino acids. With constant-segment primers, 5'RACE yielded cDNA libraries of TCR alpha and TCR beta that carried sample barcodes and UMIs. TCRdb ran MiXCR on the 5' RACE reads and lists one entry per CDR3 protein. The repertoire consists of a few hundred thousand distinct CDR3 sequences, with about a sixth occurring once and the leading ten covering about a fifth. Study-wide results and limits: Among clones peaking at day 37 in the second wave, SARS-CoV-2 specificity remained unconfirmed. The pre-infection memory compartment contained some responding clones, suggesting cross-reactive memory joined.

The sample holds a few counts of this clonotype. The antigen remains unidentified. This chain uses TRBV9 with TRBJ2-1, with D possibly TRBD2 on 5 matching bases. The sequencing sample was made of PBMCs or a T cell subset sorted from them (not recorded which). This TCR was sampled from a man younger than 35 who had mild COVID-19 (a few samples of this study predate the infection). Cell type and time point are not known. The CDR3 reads CASSVGPSREGEQFF. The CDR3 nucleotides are TGTGCCAGCAGCGTCGGACCTTCCCGAGAGGGTGAGCAGTTCTTC.